This record concerns one T cell receptor beta chain sequence. Its antigen is not identified. The data originate from a study of T-cell memory formation after mild COVID-19. General study results and limits: In pre-infection memory, a portion of responding clones appeared, which suggested that cross-reactive memory joined.

CDR3 length: 15 residues. Germline loops: CDR1 SGHVS, CDR2 FQNEAQ. V lost 2 bases to trimming and J lost 6 bases, with 16 bases between them. Each CDR3 protein gets one entry after TCRdb re-called the 5' RACE reads with MiXCR. The data hold fewer than 700,000 distinct CDR3 sequences, with more than 15% observed a single time. This TCR was sampled from an adult woman who had mild COVID-19 (a few samples of this study predate the infection). Cell type and time point are not known. Sample: PBMCs or a T cell subset sorted from them (not recorded which). This chain joins TRBV7-8 and TRBJ1-1, with D tentatively TRBD1 (5 bases). The CDR3 coding sequence is TGTGCCAGCAGCTTATTTATCGCAGGGCGGCCTGAAGCTTTCTTT. Its translation is CASSLFIAGRPEAFF.